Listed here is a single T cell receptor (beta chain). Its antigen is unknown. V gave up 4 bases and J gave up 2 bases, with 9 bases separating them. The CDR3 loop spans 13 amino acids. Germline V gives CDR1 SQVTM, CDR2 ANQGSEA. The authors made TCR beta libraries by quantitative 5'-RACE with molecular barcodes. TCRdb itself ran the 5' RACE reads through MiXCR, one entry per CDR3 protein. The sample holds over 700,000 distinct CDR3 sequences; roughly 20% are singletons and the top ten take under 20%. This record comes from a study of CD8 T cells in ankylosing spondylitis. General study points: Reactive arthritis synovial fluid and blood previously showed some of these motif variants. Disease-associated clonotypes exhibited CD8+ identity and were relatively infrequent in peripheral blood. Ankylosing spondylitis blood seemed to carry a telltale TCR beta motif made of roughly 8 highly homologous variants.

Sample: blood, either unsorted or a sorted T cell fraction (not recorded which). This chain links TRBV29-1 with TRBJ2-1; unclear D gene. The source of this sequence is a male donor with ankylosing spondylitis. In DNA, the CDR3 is TGCAGCGTTGGGCATTCGCCCTACAATGAGCAGTTCTTC. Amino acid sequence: CSVGHSPYNEQFF.